The clone carrying this T cell receptor (beta chain) has at least ten counts. The antigen is unknown. This beta chain lies outside the target of a library built for alpha chains; its clone size means little. A unique molecular identifier was attached to every TCR cDNA molecule. Each CDR3 protein is one row after TCRdb ran MiXCR on the 5' RACE reads. The table shows under 20,000 distinct CDR3 sequences, with roughly 10% occurring only once. V was clipped by 10 bases and J by 3 bases, with 15 bases between them. The CDR3 loop spans 13 amino acids. Germline V gives CDR1 LNHDA, CDR2 SQIVND (reference sequence). The sample comes from a study of spatial heterogeneity in lung cancer. Overall study results and limits: Tumor T-cell coverage was an estimated 7% or so for alpha and 13% for beta chains. For expanded intratumoral alpha and beta TCRs, counts tracked tumor mutation counts.

Time point indicated: sample taken at primary tumor resection. The donors comprised about 70 untreated early-stage non-small cell lung cancer patients. J is TRBJ1-2 and V is TRBV19; D remains ambiguous. Sequenced material: lung tumor tissue, taken at surgery. The clonotype was recovered from a female donor with early-stage non-small cell lung cancer. CDR3 sequence reads: CATRGWSDYGYTF. The CDR3 nucleotides read TGTGCCACCAGAGGATGGTCGGACTATGGCTACACCTTC.